A single sample gave rise to the 28 T cell receptor beta chains below, sequenced in a study of shared clonotypes between healthy human individuals. The table came from immunoSEQ multiplex PCR; TCRdb's copy has only in-frame clones and leaves some out. The table includes 2 million to 3 million clones, 80% to 95% detected once. Sequencing input: naive CD4+ T cells from PBMCs. The subset was: CD45RA+ positively selected. These receptors were taken from a man younger than 35 in good health. Some clones in this sample may be carry-over from other donors' samples.

The V and J genes are TRBV6-1 and TRBJ2-7, with D perhaps matching TRBD2 (6 bases). V was pared by 4 bases and J by 6 bases, with 16 bases between. The CDR3 contains 14 residues. Per germline, CDR1 MNHNS and CDR2 SASEGT. The CDR3 spells CASSAVRGYGEQYF. CDR3 in DNA: TGTGCCAGCAGTGCCGTACGGGGGTACGGCGAGCAGTACTTC.

V usage is TRBV19 and J usage is TRBJ2-5; D remains ambiguous. The length of the CDR3 is 14 residues. CDR1 and CDR2 (germline): LNHDA, SQIVND (reference sequence). V was cut by 6 bases and J by 5 bases, with 16 bases left in between. This chain's CDR3 is CASRTAWDGETQYF. The DNA of the CDR3 is TGTGCCAGTAGAACTGCTTGGGATGGGGAGACCCAGTACTTC.

The chain combines TRBV18 with TRBJ1-1, with 8 bases lining up with TRBD1. The ends lost 8 bases at V and 1 base at J; junction bases unmatched: 3. This CDR3 comprises 13 residues. Germline loops: CDR1 KGHSH, CDR2 LQKENI. Here the CDR3 DNA reads TGTGCCAGCCAGGGGACAGGGAACACTGAAGCTTTCTTT. Translation: CASQGTGNTEAFF.

The chain links TRBV9 to TRBJ2-1, with 8 bases identical to TRBD2. The junction had 6 bases not matched to a gene; V was cut back by 0 bases and J by 7 bases. This CDR3 region has 15 residues. The germline V gene encodes CDR1 SGDLS and CDR2 YYNGEE. Written as DNA, the CDR3 is TGTGCCAGCAGCGTAGTTGGGGCGGGAGGTAATGAGCAGTTCTTC. Its translation: CASSVVGAGGNEQFF. The variable domain in full, with the rest retrieved from reference TRBV9 and TRBJ2-1, is DSGVTQTPKHLITATGQRVTLRCSPRSGDLSVYWYQQSLDQGLQFLIQYYNGEERAKGNILERFSAQQFPDLHSELNLSSLELGDSALYFCASSVVGAGGNEQFFGPGTRLTVL.

V and J are TRBV9 and TRBJ2-1; D not resolved. CDR1 and CDR2 from the germline V gene are SGDLS and YYNGEE. This CDR3 region has 15 residues. V was cut by 3 bases and J by 3 bases, with 13 bases left in between. The CDR3 sequence: CASSGPVVYYNEQFF. The CDR3 DNA is TGTGCCAGCAGCGGCCCGGTTGTCTACTACAATGAGCAGTTCTTC.

This chain connects TRBV28 to TRBJ1-5; D is unresolved. Germline-derived CDR1 and CDR2 are MDHEN and SYDVKM. Trimming took 1 base from V and 6 from J, leaving 10 bases between them. The CDR3 runs to 14 residues. CDR3 protein: CASSLSRYGQPQHF. The CDR3 DNA reads TGTGCCAGCAGTTTATCCCGGTACGGTCAGCCCCAGCATTTT.

The sample holds one count of this clone. The chain carries TRBV9 and TRBJ2-2, with D possibly matching TRBD2 (6 bases). The CDR3 is 15 residues long. The V and J ends lost 4 bases and 1 base respectively, with 11 bases between them. Germline lookup yields CDR1 SGDLS and CDR2 YYNGEE. The CDR3 sequence is CASSLRGKNTGELFF. As DNA, the CDR3 is TGTGCCAGCAGCTTACGCGGGAAGAACACCGGGGAGCTGTTTTTT.

The chain employs TRBV28 and TRBJ1-4, with D unclear. CDR1 is MDHEN and CDR2 is SYDVKM in the germline V gene. This CDR3 is 14 amino acids long. Trimming left V 4 bases short and J 8 bases short, with 14 bases between. CDR3 residues: CASSSGELSEKLFF. CDR3 coding DNA: TGTGCCAGCAGTTCGGGCGAACTGTCCGAAAAACTGTTTTTT.

The CDR3 reads CASSPGGGISYNEQFF. The CDR3 coding sequence is TGTGCCAGCAGCCCGGGGGGCGGGATCTCCTACAATGAGCAGTTCTTC. The V call is TRBV28, the J call TRBJ2-1, with D perhaps matching TRBD2 (7 bases). From germline, CDR1 is MDHEN and CDR2 SYDVKM. The CDR3 totals 16 residues. V gave up 6 bases and J gave up 0 bases, with 15 bases separating them.

The chain joins TRBV5-1 to TRBJ1-2; D is unclear. V dropped 6 bases and J dropped 1 base, with 10 bases sitting between them. This CDR3 is built from 13 residues. CDR1 and CDR2 (germline): SGHRS, YFSETQ. The CDR3, as DNA: TGCGCCAGCACCGCAGGCAGTAACTATGGCTACACCTTC. Its translation: CASTAGSNYGYTF.

This chain joins TRBV7-3 and TRBJ1-1, with 8 bases fitting TRBD1. Unmatched junction bases numbered 10, after V lost 5 bases and J lost 5 bases. CDR1 and CDR2 from the germline V gene are SGHTA and FQGTGA. This CDR3 is built from 15 residues. The CDR3 sequence: CASSNRPGGWTEAFF. In nucleotides, the CDR3 is TGTGCCAGCAGCAACCGACCAGGGGGCTGGACTGAAGCTTTCTTT.

CDR3: CASSLQTSGSGGDTQYF. CDR3 DNA sequence: TGCGCCAGCAGCTTGCAGACTAGCGGGAGTGGTGGAGATACGCAGTATTTT. The gene calls are TRBV5-1 and TRBJ2-3; 12 bases align to TRBD2. After removal of 1 base from V and 5 bases from J, the junction contained 8 bases not matched to a gene. Germline V lookup: CDR1 SGHRS, CDR2 YFSETQ. This CDR3 region has 17 residues.

V gene TRBV15 combines with J gene TRBJ2-3; TRBD2 matches 16 bases. The V gene's germline CDR1 is LNHNV and CDR2 YYDKDF (reference sequence). The CDR3 is made up of 17 amino acids. The V and J ends lost 1 base and 4 bases, in that order; junction bases with no gene match: 2. The CDR3 coding sequence is TGTGCCACCAGCAGAGCCGGGACTAGCGGGGGGGCAGATACGCAGTATTTT. Protein: CATSRAGTSGGADTQYF.

The chain combines TRBV5-4 with TRBJ1-1; TRBD1 might be the D (5 bases). The V gene's germline CDR1 is SGHNT and CDR2 YYREEE (reference sequence). Trimming shortened V by 4 bases and J by 1 base, and 11 bases separated the two germline ends. The CDR3 sequence is 14 residues long. Here the CDR3 DNA reads TGTGCCAGCAGCGCGGGACGGCAGAACACTGAAGCTTTCTTT. Its translation is CASSAGRQNTEAFF.

On this clone itself: Other DNA sequences in this sample translate to the same CDR3. The genes are TRBV2 and TRBJ2-3, with TRBD2 matching over 8 bases. Germline CDR1 is SNHLY and CDR2 is FYNNEI. This CDR3 region has 14 residues. Trimming took 4 bases from V and 3 from J; bases not matched to a gene: 3. Written as DNA, the CDR3 is TGTGCCAGCAGTGGACTAGCGTCGACAGATACGCAGTATTTT. As protein: CASSGLASTDTQYF.

The chain couples TRBV20-1 to TRBJ2-7; D is unresolved. The V end was cut by 3 bases, the J end by 8 bases, with 11 bases between. Germline V gene sequence: CDR1 DFQATT, CDR2 SNEGSKA (reference sequence). The CDR3 has 11 amino acids. The CDR3 region is CSARSGDKQYF. The CDR3 DNA reads TGCAGTGCTAGGTCGGGCGACAAGCAGTACTTC.

The chain is built from TRBV7-8 and TRBJ2-7, with 9 bases fitting TRBD1. Germline-derived CDR1 and CDR2 are SGHVS and FQNEAQ. V lost 3 bases to trimming and J lost 6 bases; unmatched junction nucleotides: 9. The CDR3 is 15 residues long. The CDR3 region is CASSFPGTGRSEQYF. CDR3 coding DNA: TGTGCCAGCAGCTTCCCCGGGACAGGGAGGAGCGAGCAGTACTTC.

Only one count was recorded for this clone. Other DNA sequences in the sample encode the same CDR3. The V call is TRBV5-1, the J call TRBJ2-3, with 14 bases identical to TRBD2. CDR1 is SGHRS, CDR2 YFSETQ, per germline. CDR3 length: 16 residues. J was trimmed by 1 base and V by 3 bases; bases with no gene match: 1. CDR3 loop: CASSSGLAGGTDTQYF. CDR3 in DNA: TGCGCCAGCAGCTCGGGACTAGCGGGGGGCACAGATACGCAGTATTTT. The full variable domain, in which reference TRBV5-1 and TRBJ2-3 provide the parts outside the CDR3, is KAGVTQTPRYLIKTRGQQVTLSCSPISGHRSVSWYQQTPGQGLQFLFEYFSETQRNKGNFPGRFSGRQFSNSRSEMNVSTLELGDSALYLCASSSGLAGGTDTQYFGPGTRLTVL.

The V gene is TRBV9, the J gene TRBJ2-3; 11 positions match TRBD2. CDR1 is SGDLS, CDR2 YYNGEE, per germline. The CDR3 is 15 residues long. J lost 2 bases, V lost 6 bases, and 5 bases had no gene match. DNA for the CDR3: TGTGCCAGCACTGCGACTAGCGGGACCACAGATACGCAGTATTTT. This gives the protein CASTATSGTTDTQYF.

The CDR3 region has the DNA TGTGCCAGCAGGTCCGGGACGAGCTCCTACAATGAGCAGTTCTTC. It codes for CASRSGTSSYNEQFF. This sequence joins TRBV5-4 and TRBJ2-1, with D perhaps matching TRBD1 or TRBD2 (5 bases each). The CDR3 sequence is 15 residues long. CDR1 and CDR2 from the germline V gene are SGHNT and YYREEE (reference sequence). Deletions cut 5 bases from V and 0 bases from J, with 12 bases between.

This chain joins TRBV14 and TRBJ1-5; possible D gene TRBD1, 5 bases. The CDR3 loop spans 13 amino acids. The V gene lost 0 bases and the J gene lost 9 bases, with 9 bases spanning the gap. From germline, CDR1 is SGHDN and CDR2 FVKESK. In DNA, the CDR3 is TGTGCCAGCAGCCAAGAGGACGGGGGGCCCCAGCATTTT. It yields the protein CASSQEDGGPQHF.

The V and J genes are TRBV5-1 and TRBJ2-2, with a weak D call TRBD2 (6 bases). The CDR3 consists of 15 residues. V lost 5 bases and J lost 7, with 18 bases in between. The germline CDR1 and CDR2 sequences are SGHRS and YFSETQ. CDR3 in amino acids: CASREPGAGGGELFF. The CDR3 DNA sequence: TGCGCCAGCAGAGAGCCGGGAGCGGGCGGCGGGGAGCTGTTTTTT.

The chain has TRBV28 and TRBJ2-3; D is possibly TRBD2 (6 bases). Germline V gene lookup returns CDR1 MDHEN and CDR2 SYDVKM. Deletions cut 6 bases from V and 3 bases from J, with 10 bases between. This CDR3 region has 13 residues. For the CDR3, the DNA is TGTGCCAGCAGACTCGGGAGTACAGATACGCAGTATTTT. It translates to CASRLGSTDTQYF.

As to this clone: Other DNA sequences within the sample encode an identical CDR3. The V and J genes are TRBV19 and TRBJ2-1, with TRBD1 matching over 7 bases. CDR1 is LNHDA, CDR2 SQIVND, per germline (reference sequence). V lost 3 bases to trimming and J lost 0 bases; unmatched junction nucleotides: 5. The CDR3 totals 16 residues. The CDR3: CASSIVTGSSYNEQFF. The CDR3 DNA follows: TGTGCCAGTAGTATTGTGACAGGGAGCTCCTACAATGAGCAGTTCTTC.

In nucleotides, the CDR3 is TGTGCCAGCAGTGGAACAGGGAGAGAGGAGCTGTTTTTT. Amino acids: CASSGTGREELFF. This chain joins TRBV2 and TRBJ2-2, with a tentative D call TRBD1 (6 bases). Germline V CDR1 and CDR2: SNHLY, FYNNEI. The V gene lost 4 bases and the J gene lost 10 bases, with 13 bases spanning the gap. This CDR3 comprises 13 residues.

This sequence joins TRBV7-2 and TRBJ2-7, with 9 bases lining up with TRBD2. This CDR3 has 16 amino acids. Germline CDR1 is SGHTA and CDR2 is FQGNSA. Germline trimming cut 1 base from V and 3 bases from J; bases unmatched to any gene: 7. In nucleotides, the CDR3 is TGTGCCAGCAGCTTAGTAGCGGGAGCCAAAAGCTACGAGCAGTACTTC. It is translated as CASSLVAGAKSYEQYF. Full variable domain (missing parts from reference TRBV7-2 and TRBJ2-7): GAGVSQSPSNKVTEKGKDVELRCDPISGHTALYWYRQSLGQGLEFLIYFQGNSAPDKSGLPSDRFSAERTGGSVSTLTIQRTQQEDSAVYLCASSLVAGAKSYEQYFGPGTRLTVT.

J is TRBJ1-1 and V is TRBV7-3, with a weak D call TRBD1 (5 bases). The germline gives CDR1 SGHTA, CDR2 FQGTGA. V lost 2 bases and J lost 4, with 14 bases in between. This CDR3 spans 15 amino acids. The CDR3 here is CASSLVGVSSTEAFF. The CDR3 nucleotides are TGTGCCAGCAGCTTAGTGGGGGTCTCTAGCACTGAAGCTTTCTTT. Together with reference TRBV7-3 and TRBJ1-1, the CDR3 gives the full variable domain: GAGVSQTPSNKVTEKGKYVELRCDPISGHTALYWYRQSLGQGPEFLIYFQGTGAADDSGLPNDRFFAVRPEGSVSTLKIQRTERGDSAVYLCASSLVGVSSTEAFFGQGTRLTVV.

The chain joins TRBV9 to TRBJ2-7; a weak D match, TRBD2 (5 bases). Deletions cut 5 bases from V and 6 bases from J, with 18 bases between. This CDR3 is 14 amino acids long. Germline V gene lookup returns CDR1 SGDLS and CDR2 YYNGEE. Written as DNA, the CDR3 is TGTGCCAGCAGTGCGAGCTACGGGATCAGCGAGCAGTACTTC. This gives the protein CASSASYGISEQYF.